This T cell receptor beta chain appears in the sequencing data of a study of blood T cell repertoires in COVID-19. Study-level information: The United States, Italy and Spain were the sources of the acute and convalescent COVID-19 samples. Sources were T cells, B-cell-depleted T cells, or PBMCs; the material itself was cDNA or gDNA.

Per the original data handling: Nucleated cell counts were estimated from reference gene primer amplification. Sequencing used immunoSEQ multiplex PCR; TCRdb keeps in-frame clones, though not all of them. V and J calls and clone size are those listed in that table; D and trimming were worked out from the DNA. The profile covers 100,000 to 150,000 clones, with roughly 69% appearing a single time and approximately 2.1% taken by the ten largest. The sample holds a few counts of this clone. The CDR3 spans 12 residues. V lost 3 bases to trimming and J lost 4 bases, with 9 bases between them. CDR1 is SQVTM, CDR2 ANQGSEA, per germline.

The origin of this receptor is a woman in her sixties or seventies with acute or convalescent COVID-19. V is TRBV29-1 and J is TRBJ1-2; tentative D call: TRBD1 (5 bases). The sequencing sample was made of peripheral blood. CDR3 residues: CSVEEGVYGYTF. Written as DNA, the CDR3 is TGCAGCGTTGAGGAAGGGGTCTATGGCTACACCTTC. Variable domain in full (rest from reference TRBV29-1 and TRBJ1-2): SAVISQKPSRDICQRGTSLTIQCQVDSQVTMMFWYRQQPGQSLTLIATANQGSEATYESGFVIDKFPISRPNLTFSTLTVSNMSPEDSSIYLCSVEEGVYGYTFGSGTRLTVV.